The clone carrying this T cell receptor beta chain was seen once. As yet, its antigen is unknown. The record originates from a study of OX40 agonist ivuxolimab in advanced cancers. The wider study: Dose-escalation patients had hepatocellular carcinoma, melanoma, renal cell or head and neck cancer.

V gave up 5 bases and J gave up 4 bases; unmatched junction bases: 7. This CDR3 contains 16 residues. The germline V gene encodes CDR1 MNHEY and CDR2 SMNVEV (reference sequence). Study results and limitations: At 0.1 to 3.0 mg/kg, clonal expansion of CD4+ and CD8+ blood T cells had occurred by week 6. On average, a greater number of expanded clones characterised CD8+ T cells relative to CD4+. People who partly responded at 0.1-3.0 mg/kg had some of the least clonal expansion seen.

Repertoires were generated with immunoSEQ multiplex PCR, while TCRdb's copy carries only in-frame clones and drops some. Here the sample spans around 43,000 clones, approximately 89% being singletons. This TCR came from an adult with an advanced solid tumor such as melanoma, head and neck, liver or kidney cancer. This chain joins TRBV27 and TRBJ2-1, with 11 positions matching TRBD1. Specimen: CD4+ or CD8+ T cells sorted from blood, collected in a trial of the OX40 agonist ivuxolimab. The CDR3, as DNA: TGTGCCAGCAGTCCTAGGGGGACAGGGGGATACAATGAGCAGTTCTTC. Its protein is CASSPRGTGGYNEQFF.